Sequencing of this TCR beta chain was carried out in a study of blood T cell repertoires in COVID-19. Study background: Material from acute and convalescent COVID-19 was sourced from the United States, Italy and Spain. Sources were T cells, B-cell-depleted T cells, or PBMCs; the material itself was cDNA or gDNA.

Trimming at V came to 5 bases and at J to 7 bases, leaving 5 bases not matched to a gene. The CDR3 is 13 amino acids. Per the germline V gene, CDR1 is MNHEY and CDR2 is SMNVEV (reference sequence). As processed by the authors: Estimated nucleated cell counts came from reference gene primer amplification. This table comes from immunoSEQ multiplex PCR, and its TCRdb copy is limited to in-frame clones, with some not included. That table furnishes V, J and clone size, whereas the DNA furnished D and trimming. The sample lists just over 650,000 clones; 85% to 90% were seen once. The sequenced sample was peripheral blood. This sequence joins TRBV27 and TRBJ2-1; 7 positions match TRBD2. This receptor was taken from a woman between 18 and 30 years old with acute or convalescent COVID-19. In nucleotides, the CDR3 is TGTGCCAGCAGTCCGGGAGGTAGGAATGAGCAGTTCTTC. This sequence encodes CASSPGGRNEQFF.